The clone carrying this T cell receptor (beta chain) has a handful of counts. What it binds is unknown. Some clones are missing from TCRdb's copy, which holds only in-frame ones; the method was immunoSEQ multiplex PCR. The data show 550,000 to 700,000 clones, with approximately 73% seen just once and 1.5% to 2% held by the top ten. The CDR3 covers 13 residues. V shed 4 bases, J shed 4 bases, and the junction held 3 bases outside the gene matches. The V gene's germline CDR1 is MNHNS and CDR2 SASEGT. This sample is part of a study of shared clonotypes between healthy human individuals. Everyone who donated was a Caucasian adult who lived in Nashville, Tennessee. The study's findings and limits: Inspection by rarefaction showed sorted-subset sequencing to be incomplete despite large depth. Compared with clonotypes that all four donors shared, non-shared clonotypes had lower generation probabilities. Naive subsets typically showed greater estimated richness than memory subsets.

This clonotype was obtained from a woman aged 25 to 45 in good health. This chain joins TRBV6-1 and TRBJ1-2; 7 nucleotides match TRBD1. The sample taken for sequencing was memory CD4+ T cells sorted from blood. The subset: CD45RA-negative fraction. The CDR3 sequence: CASSADRVYGYTF. DNA for the CDR3: TGTGCCAGCAGTGCTGACAGGGTCTATGGCTACACCTTC.